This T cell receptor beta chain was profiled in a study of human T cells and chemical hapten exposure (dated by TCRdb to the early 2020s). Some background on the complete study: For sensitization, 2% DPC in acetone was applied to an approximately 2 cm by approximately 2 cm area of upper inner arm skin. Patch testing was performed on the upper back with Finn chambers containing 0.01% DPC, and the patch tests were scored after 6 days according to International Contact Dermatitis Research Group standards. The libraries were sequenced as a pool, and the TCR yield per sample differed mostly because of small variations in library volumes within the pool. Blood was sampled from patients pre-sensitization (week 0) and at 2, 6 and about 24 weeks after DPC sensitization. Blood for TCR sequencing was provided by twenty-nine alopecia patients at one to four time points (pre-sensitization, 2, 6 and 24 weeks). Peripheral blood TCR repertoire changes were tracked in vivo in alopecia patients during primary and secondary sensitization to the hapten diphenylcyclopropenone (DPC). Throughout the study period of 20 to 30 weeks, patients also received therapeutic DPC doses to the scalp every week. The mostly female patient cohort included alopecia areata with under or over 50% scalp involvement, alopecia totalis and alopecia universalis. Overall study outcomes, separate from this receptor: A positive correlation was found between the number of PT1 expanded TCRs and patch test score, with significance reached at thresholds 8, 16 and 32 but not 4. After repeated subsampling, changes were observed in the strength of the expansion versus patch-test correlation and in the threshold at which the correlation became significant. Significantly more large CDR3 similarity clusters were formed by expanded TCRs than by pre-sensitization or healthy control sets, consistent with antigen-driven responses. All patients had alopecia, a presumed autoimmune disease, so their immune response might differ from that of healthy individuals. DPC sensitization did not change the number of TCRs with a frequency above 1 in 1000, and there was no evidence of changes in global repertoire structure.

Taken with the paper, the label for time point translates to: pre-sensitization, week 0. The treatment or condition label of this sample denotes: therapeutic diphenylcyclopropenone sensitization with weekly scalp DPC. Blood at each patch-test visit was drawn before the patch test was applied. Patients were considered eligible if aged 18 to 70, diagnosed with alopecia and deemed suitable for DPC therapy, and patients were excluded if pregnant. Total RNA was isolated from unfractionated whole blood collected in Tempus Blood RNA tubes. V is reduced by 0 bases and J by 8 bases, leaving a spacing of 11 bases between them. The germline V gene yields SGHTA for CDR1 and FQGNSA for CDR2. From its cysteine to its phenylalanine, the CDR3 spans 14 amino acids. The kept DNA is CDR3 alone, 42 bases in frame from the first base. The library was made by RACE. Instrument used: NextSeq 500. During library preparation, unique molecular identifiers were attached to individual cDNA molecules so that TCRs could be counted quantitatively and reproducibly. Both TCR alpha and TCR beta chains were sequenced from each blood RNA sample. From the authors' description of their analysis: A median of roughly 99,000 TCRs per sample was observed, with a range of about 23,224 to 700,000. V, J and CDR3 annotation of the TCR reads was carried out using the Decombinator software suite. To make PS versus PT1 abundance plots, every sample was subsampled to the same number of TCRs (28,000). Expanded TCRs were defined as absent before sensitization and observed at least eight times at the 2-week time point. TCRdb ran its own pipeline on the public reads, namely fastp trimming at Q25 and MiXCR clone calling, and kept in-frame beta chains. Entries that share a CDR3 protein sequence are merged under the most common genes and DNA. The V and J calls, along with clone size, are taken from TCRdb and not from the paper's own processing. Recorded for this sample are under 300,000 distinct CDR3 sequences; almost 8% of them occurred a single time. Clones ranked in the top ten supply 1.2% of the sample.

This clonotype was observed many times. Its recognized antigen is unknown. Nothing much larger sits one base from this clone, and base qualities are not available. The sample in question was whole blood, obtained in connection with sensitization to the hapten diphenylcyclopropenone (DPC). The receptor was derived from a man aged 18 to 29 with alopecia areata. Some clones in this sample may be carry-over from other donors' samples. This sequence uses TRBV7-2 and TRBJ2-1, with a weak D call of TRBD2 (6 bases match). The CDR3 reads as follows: CASSLAPRGHEQFF. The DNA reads TGTGCCAGCAGCTTAGCCCCGCGGGGCCATGAGCAGTTCTTC.